A single sample gave rise to the 10 T cell receptor beta chains below, sequenced in a study of T cells in Graves' hyperthyroidism and ophthalmopathy. The TCR beta CDR3 regions underwent amplification using RNA transcripts as the source. Using the HTBI primer set, a first-round RT-PCR was run on the TCR CDR3. Each CDR3 protein is one row after TCRdb ran MiXCR on the multiplex PCR reads. Here the sample spans over 650,000 distinct CDR3 sequences, 16% being singletons. Sequenced: blood. All receptors derive from a man younger than 30 with Graves' hyperthyroidism.

The sample holds many counts of this clonotype. V usage is TRBV20-1 and J usage is TRBJ2-7, with 8 bases that match TRBD1. The trim removed 5 bases at V and 0 bases at J, leaving 6 bases unmatched. The length of the CDR3 is 14 residues. Germline CDR1 and CDR2: DFQATT and SNEGSKA (reference sequence). The CDR3 is CSARRDRSSYEQYF. The CDR3 nucleotides read TGCAGTGCTCGCCGGGACAGGAGCTCCTACGAGCAGTACTTC.

This clonotype was seen a few times. J is TRBJ2-1 and V is TRBV5-1; D unresolved. The CDR3 is 16 residues long. V was shortened by 3 bases and J by 6 bases, with 19 bases between the two germline ends. Germline values: CDR1 SGHRS, CDR2 YFSETQ. The CDR3 DNA reads as TGCGCCAGCAGCTCGGCGTCCTACCGCAAGACCAATGAGCAGTTCTTC. It translates to CASSSASYRKTNEQFF.

This clonotype has a count of ten or more. CDR3 loop: CASSPGLAGATDTQYF. CDR3 nucleotides: TGTGCCAGCTCACCCGGACTAGCGGGAGCTACAGATACGCAGTATTTT. This chain links TRBV18 with TRBJ2-3, with 13 bases fitting TRBD2. Per the germline V gene, CDR1 is KGHSH and CDR2 is LQKENI. The CDR3 length is 16 residues. V shed 3 bases and J 3 bases; nucleotides not matched to a gene: 3. Filled out from reference TRBV18 and TRBJ2-3, the complete variable domain reads NAGVMQNPRHLVRRRGQEARLRCSPMKGHSHVYWYRQLPEEGLKFMVYLQKENIIDESGMPKERFSAEFPKEGPSILRIQQVVRGDSAAYFCASSPGLAGATDTQYFGPGTRLTVL.

J is TRBJ2-1 and V is TRBV20-1; 9 bases fit TRBD1. The CDR3 spans 15 residues. The J segment lost 6 bases and the V segment lost 2 bases, leaving 8 bases of the junction unmatched. Germline values: CDR1 DFQATT, CDR2 SNEGSKA (reference sequence). The CDR3 DNA follows: TGCAGTGCTAGACCTCCGGGACAGGGTTCCAATGAGCAGTTCTTC. Translating gives CSARPPGQGSNEQFF.

This clonotype was seen many times. V gene TRBV30 combines with J gene TRBJ2-3, with 10 positions matching TRBD2. The J segment lost 3 bases and the V segment lost 0 bases, leaving 9 bases of the junction unmatched. The CDR3 consists of 17 residues. Germline V lookup: CDR1 GTSNPN, CDR2 SVGIG (reference sequence). For the CDR3, the DNA is TGTGCCTGGAGTGTAAAGGGTCCTAGCGGGAGAACAGATACGCAGTATTTT. Encoded protein: CAWSVKGPSGRTDTQYF.

This clonotype has a handful of counts. The chain joins TRBV7-8 to TRBJ2-1; D is perhaps TRBD2 (6 bases). Germline CDR1 SGHVS, CDR2 FQNEAQ. Between the trimmed V and J ends, which lost 8 bases and 8 bases, there was a span of 19 bases. The CDR3 is 14 amino acids. In nucleotides, the CDR3 is TGTGCCAGCCGGGGGAGGTCTAGCGACCATGAGCAGTTCTTC. Translating it yields CASRGRSSDHEQFF.

The rearrangement joins TRBV11-1 to TRBJ2-6; 10 nucleotides match TRBD1. This CDR3 has 18 residues. V shed 3 bases, J shed 0 bases, and the junction held 5 bases outside the gene matches. CDR1 is SGHAT, CDR2 FQDESV, per germline (reference sequence). The CDR3: CASSLGTGALSGANVLTF. The DNA of the CDR3 is TGTGCCAGCAGCTTGGGGACAGGGGCTCTCTCTGGGGCCAACGTCCTGACTTTC.

There are a few counts of this clonotype. The chain carries TRBV7-9 and TRBJ1-1, with 7 bases identical to TRBD1. Germline CDR1 is SEHNR and CDR2 is FQNEAQ (reference sequence). This CDR3 has 14 amino acids. V was clipped by 5 bases and J by 0 bases; unmatched bases: 3. In DNA, the CDR3 is TGTGCCAGCAGCCAACAGGGGTTGAACACTGAAGCTTTCTTT. This translates into CASSQQGLNTEAFF.

On this clonotype itself: Being one base from a much bigger clone, this may be a read error. CDR3 DNA sequence: TGTGCCAGCGGTAAGACTAGCGGCCTATACAATGAGCAGTTCTTC. Protein product: CASGKTSGLYNEQFF. This sequence joins TRBV2 and TRBJ2-1; 9 bases match TRBD2. The junction had 9 bases not matched to a gene; V was cut back by 8 bases and J by 4 bases. There are 15 residues in the CDR3. The germline gives CDR1 SNHLY, CDR2 FYNNEI.

About this clonotype: This may be a read error: a much more frequent sequence differs by one nucleotide. The V gene is TRBV7-2, the J gene TRBJ1-4; D not certain. The length of the CDR3 is 16 residues. Germline V gene lookup returns CDR1 SGHTA and CDR2 FQGNSA. V was trimmed by 0 bases and J by 4 bases, leaving 12 bases between them. The CDR3 protein is CASSLADLRLNEKLFF. The DNA for the CDR3 is TGTGCCAGCAGCTTAGCGGACTTACGCCTTAATGAAAAACTGTTTTTT.